This paragraph reports one T cell receptor beta chain. The data belong to a study of blood T cell repertoires in COVID-19. Looking at the study overall: The analysed material was cDNA or gDNA that came from T cells, B-cell-depleted T cells, or PBMCs.

Germline-derived CDR1 and CDR2 are MGHRA and YSYEKL. V gave up 1 base and J gave up 0 bases; unmatched junction bases: 4. The CDR3 spans 16 residues. Original processing notes: Estimates of nucleated cell counts were drawn from the amplification of reference gene primers. Only in-frame clones appear in the TCRdb table, and some are missing; sequencing was by immunoSEQ multiplex PCR. The D gene and trimming were derived from the DNA, and the V and J assignments and clone size from that table. The sample shows roughly 200,000 clones, just over 85% of them seen only once. This TCR was sampled from a man between 18 and 29 years old with active or convalescent COVID-19. Specimen: peripheral blood. This sequence joins TRBV4-1 and TRBJ2-3; TRBD1 matches 7 bases. CDR3 in amino acids: CASSQGDSPSTDTQYF. The CDR3 bases are TGCGCCAGCAGCCAAGGGGACAGTCCTAGCACAGATACGCAGTATTTT.